Listed here is a single T cell receptor (beta chain). Germline CDR1 is SGHDT and CDR2 is YYEEEE. Losses at the gene ends were 2 bases for V and 0 bases for J; bases not matched to a gene: 6. The CDR3 extends over 16 amino acids. This specimen comes from a study of early stage breast cancer tumors. The protocol was immunoSEQ multiplex PCR, while the TCRdb copy is restricted to in-frame clones and leaves out a portion. The sample records around 41,000 clones, around two thirds being singletons. This receptor was obtained from a person aged 45 to 59 with breast cancer. The chain employs TRBV5-6 and TRBJ1-2; TRBD1 matches 8 bases. The sample taken for sequencing was blood. CDR3: CASSFFTGGPNYGYTF. DNA for the CDR3: TGTGCCAGCAGCTTCTTCACAGGGGGTCCTAACTATGGCTACACCTTC.